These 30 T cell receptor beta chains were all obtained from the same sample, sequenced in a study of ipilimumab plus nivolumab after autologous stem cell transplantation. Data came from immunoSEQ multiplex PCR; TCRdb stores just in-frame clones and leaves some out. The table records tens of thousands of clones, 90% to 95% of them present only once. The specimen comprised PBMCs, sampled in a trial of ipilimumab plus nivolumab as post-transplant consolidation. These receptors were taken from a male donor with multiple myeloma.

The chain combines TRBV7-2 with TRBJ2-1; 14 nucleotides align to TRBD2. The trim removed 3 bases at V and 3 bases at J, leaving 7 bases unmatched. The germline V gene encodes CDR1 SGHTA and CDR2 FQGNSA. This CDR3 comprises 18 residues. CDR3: CASSLTSGTSGGYNEQFF. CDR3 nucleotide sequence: TGTGCCAGCAGCTTGACTAGCGGGACTAGCGGGGGCTACAATGAGCAGTTCTTC.

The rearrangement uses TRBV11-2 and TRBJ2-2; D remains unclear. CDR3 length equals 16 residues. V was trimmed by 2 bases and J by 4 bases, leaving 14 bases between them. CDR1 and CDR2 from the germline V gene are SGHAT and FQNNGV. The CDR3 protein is CASSLFSGSATGELFF. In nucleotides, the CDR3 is TGTGCCAGCAGCTTATTTTCGGGTTCCGCCACCGGGGAGCTGTTTTTT.

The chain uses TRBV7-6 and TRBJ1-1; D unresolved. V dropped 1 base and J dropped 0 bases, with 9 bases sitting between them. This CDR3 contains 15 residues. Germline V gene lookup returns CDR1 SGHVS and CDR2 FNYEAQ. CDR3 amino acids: CASSLGLGVNTEAFF. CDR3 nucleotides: TGTGCCAGCAGCTTAGGGCTGGGAGTGAACACTGAAGCTTTCTTT.

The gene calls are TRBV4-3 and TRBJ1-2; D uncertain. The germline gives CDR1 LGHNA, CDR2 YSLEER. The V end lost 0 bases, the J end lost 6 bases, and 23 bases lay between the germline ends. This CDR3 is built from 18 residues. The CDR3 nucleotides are TGCGCCAGCAGCCAAGAAGGAGCCTCGCAGCCCATCCTGAATGGCTACACCTTC. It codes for CASSQEGASQPILNGYTF.

The CDR3 loop is CASSFGQGAGGVGELFF. The CDR3, as DNA: TGTGCCAGCAGTTTCGGACAGGGGGCGGGAGGTGTCGGGGAGCTGTTTTTT. The chain is built from TRBV27 and TRBJ2-2, with 11 bases identical to TRBD1. Germline loops: CDR1 MNHEY, CDR2 SMNVEV (reference sequence). J lost 7 bases, V lost 3 bases, and 10 bases had no gene match. The CDR3 runs 17 residues.

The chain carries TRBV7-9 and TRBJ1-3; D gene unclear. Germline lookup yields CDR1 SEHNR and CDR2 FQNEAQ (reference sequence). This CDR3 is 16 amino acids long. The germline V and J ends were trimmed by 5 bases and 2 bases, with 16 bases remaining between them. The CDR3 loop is CASSLGSAEAGNTIYF. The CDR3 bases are TGTGCCAGCAGCCTTGGGTCGGCCGAGGCTGGAAACACCATATATTTT. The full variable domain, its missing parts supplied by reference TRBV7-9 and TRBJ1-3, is DTGVSQNPRHKITKRGQNVTFRCDPISEHNRLYWYRQTLGQGPEFLTYFQNEAQLEKSRLLSDRFSAERPKGSFSTLEIQRTEQGDSAMYLCASSLGSAEAGNTIYFGEGSWLTVV.

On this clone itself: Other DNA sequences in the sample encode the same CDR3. CDR3 bases: TGTGCCAGCAGTTACAGGGGCTCTGGGGCCAACGTCCTGACTTTC. Its protein product is CASSYRGSGANVLTF. The chain employs TRBV6-5 and TRBJ2-6; tentatively, D is TRBD1 (5 bases). CDR1 MNHEY and CDR2 SVGAGI come from the germline V gene. V was clipped by 2 bases and J by 0 bases, with 5 bases between them. CDR3 length: 15 residues.

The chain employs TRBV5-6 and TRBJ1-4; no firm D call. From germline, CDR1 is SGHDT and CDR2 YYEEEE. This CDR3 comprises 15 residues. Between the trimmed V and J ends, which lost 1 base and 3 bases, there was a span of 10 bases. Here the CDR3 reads CASSLRLMANEKLFF. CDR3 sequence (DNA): TGTGCCAGCAGCTTGCGGCTGATGGCTAATGAAAAACTGTTTTTT.

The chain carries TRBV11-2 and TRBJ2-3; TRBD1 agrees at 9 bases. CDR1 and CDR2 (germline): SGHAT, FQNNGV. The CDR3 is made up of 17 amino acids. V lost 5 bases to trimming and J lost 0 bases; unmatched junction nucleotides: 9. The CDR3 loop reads CASSRGTGTFSTDTQYF. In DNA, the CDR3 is TGTGCCAGCAGCCGCGGGACAGGGACTTTTAGCACAGATACGCAGTATTTT. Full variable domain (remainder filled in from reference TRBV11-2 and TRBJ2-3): EAGVAQSPRYKIIEKRQSVAFWCNPISGHATLYWYQQILGQGPKLLIQFQNNGVVDDSQLPKDRFSAERLKGVDSTLKIQPAKLEDSAVYLCASSRGTGTFSTDTQYFGPGTRLTVL.

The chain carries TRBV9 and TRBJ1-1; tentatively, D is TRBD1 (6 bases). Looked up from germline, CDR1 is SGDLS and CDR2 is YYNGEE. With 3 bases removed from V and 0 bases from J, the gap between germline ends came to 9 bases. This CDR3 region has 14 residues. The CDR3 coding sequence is TGTGCCAGCAGCGCCAGGGGCTTGAACACTGAAGCTTTCTTT. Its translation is CASSARGLNTEAFF.

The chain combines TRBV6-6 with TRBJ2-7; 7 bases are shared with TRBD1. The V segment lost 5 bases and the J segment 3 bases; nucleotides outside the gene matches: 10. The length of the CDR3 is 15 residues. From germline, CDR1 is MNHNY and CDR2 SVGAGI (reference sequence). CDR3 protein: CASSTAGTAVYEQYF. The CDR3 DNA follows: TGTGCCAGCAGTACCGCCGGGACAGCAGTCTACGAGCAGTACTTC.

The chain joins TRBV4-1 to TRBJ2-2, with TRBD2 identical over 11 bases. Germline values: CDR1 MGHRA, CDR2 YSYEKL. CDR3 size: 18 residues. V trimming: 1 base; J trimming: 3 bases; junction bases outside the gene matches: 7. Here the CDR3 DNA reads TGCGCCAGCAGCCAAGGGAGTAGCGGGGGGGCGGACACCGGGGAGCTGTTTTTT. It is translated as CASSQGSSGGADTGELFF.

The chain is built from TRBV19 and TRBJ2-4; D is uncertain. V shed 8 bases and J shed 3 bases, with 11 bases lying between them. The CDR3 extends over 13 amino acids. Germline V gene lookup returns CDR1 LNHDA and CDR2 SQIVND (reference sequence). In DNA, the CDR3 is TGTGCCAGTTCTGGACCGGACAAAAACATTCAGTACTTC. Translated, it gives CASSGPDKNIQYF.

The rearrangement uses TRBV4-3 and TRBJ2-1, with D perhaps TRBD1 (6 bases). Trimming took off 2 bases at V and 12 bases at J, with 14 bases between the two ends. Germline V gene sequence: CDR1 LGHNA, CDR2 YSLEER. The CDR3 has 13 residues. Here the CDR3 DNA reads TGCGCCAGCAGCCAAAGCGACAGGCTTGGGCAGTTCTTC. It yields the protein CASSQSDRLGQFF.

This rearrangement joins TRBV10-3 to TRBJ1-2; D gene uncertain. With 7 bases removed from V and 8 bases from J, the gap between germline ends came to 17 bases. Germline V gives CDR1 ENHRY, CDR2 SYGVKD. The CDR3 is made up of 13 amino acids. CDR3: CAITEEGTWGYTF. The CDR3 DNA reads TGTGCCATCACCGAGGAGGGCACCTGGGGCTACACCTTC.

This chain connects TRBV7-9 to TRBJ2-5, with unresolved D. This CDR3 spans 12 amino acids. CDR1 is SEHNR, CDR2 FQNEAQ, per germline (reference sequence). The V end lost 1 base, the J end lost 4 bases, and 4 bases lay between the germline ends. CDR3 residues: CASSLGRETQYF. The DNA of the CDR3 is TGTGCCAGCAGCTTAGGCCGAGAGACCCAGTACTTC.

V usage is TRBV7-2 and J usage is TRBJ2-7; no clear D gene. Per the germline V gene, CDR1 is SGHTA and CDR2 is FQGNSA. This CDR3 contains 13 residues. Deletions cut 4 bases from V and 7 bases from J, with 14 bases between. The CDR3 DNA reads TGTGCCAGCAGCTCGAGTGGGGTGATGGAGCAGTACTTC. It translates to CASSSSGVMEQYF. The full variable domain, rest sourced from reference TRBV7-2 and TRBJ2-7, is GAGVSQSPSNKVTEKGKDVELRCDPISGHTALYWYRQSLGQGLEFLIYFQGNSAPDKSGLPSDRFSAERTGGSVSTLTIQRTQQEDSAVYLCASSSSGVMEQYFGPGTRLTVT.

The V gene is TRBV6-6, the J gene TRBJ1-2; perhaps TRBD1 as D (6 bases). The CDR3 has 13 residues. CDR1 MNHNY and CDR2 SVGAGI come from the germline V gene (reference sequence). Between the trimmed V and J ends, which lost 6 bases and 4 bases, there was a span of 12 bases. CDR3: CASRLDRFYGYTF. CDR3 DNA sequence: TGTGCCAGCAGATTAGACAGGTTCTATGGCTACACCTTC.

The CDR3 bases are TGTGCCAGCAGTCCCGGACAGGGCAGGGGGCGTGAAGACGGCTACACCTTC. This encodes CASSPGQGRGREDGYTF. This chain connects TRBV27 to TRBJ1-2, with 8 nucleotides matching TRBD1. The CDR3 is made up of 17 amino acids. Looked up from germline, CDR1 is MNHEY and CDR2 is SMNVEV (reference sequence). The V and J ends lost 5 bases and 8 bases, in that order; junction bases with no gene match: 19.

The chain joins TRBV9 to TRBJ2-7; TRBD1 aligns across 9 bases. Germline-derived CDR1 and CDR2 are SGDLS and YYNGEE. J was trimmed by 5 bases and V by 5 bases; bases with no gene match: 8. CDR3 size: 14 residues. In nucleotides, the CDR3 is TGTGCCAGCAGACCCCGGGACAGGGTCAACGAGCAGTACTTC. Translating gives CASRPRDRVNEQYF.

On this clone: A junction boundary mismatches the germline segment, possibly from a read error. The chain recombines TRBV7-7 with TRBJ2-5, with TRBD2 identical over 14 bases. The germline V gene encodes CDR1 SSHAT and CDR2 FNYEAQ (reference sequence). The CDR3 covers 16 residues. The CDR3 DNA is TGTGCTAGCAGCCCCGGACTAGCGGGGGGTCGAGAGACCCAGTACTTC. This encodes CASSPGLAGGRETQYF.

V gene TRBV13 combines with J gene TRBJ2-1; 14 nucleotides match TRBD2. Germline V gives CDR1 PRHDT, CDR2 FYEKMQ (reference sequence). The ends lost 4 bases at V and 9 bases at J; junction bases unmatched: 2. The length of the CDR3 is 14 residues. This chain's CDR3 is CASSSGLAGVEQFF. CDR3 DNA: TGTGCCAGCAGCTCGGGACTAGCGGGAGTTGAGCAGTTCTTC.

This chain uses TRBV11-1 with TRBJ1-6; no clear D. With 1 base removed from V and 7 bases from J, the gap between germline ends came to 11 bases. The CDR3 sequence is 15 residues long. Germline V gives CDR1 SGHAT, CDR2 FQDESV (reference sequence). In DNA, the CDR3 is TGTGCCAGCAGCTTAGGGCGCAGGCAGAATTCACCCCTCCACTTT. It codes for CASSLGRRQNSPLHF.

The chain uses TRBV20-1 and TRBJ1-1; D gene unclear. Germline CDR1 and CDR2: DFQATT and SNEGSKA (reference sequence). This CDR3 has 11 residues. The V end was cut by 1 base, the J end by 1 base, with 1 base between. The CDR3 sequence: CSARGNTEAFF. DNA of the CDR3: TGCAGTGCTAGAGGGAACACTGAAGCTTTCTTT.

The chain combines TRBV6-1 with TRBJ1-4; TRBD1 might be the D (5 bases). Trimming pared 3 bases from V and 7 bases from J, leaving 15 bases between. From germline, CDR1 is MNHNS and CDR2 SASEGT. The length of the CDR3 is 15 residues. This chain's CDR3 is CASSEWAGSGEKLFF. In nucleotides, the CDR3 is TGTGCCAGCAGTGAGTGGGCAGGGAGTGGTGAAAAACTGTTTTTT.

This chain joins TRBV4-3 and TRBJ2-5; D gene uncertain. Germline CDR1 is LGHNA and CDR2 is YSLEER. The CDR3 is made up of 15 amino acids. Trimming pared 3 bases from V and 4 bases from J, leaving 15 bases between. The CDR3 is CASSHRRGPGETQYF. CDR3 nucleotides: TGCGCCAGCAGCCACCGGCGAGGCCCGGGAGAGACCCAGTACTTC.

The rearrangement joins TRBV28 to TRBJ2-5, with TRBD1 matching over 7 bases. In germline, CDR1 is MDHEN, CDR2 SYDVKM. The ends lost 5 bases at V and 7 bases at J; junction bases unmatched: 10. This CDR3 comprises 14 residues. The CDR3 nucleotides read TGTGCCAGCAGTCAGGACAGGATTTGGGGGACCCAGTACTTC. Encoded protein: CASSQDRIWGTQYF.

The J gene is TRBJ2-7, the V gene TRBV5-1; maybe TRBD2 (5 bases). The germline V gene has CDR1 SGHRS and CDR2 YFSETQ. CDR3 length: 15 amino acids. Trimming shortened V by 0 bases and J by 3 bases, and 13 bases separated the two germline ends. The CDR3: CASSLGGSRGYEQYF. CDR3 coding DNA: TGCGCCAGCAGCTTGGGAGGGAGTAGAGGCTACGAGCAGTACTTC.

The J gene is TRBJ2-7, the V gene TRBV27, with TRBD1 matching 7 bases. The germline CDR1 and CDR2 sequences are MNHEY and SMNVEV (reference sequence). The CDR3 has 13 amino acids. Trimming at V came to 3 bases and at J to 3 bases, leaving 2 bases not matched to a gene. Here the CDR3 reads CASSFSGGYEQYF. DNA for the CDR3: TGTGCCAGCAGTTTTTCAGGGGGCTACGAGCAGTACTTC.

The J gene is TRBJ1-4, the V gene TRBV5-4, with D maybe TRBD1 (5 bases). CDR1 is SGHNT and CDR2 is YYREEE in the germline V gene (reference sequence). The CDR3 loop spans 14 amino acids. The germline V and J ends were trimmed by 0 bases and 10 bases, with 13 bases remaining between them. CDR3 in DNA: TGTGCCAGCAGCTTGGCGGTGGGGGTGCGAAAACTGTTTTTT. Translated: CASSLAVGVRKLFF.